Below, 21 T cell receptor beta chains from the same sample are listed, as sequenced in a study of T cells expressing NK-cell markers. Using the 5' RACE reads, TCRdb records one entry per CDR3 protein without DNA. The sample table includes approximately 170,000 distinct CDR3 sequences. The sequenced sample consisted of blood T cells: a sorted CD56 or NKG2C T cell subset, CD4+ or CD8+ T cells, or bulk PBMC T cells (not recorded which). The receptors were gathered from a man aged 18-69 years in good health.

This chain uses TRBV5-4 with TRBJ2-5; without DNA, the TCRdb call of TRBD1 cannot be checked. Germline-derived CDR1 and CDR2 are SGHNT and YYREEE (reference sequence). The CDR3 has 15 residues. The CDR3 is CASSSFPGFRETQYF.

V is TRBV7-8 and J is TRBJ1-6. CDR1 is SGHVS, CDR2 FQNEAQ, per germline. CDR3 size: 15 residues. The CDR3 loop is CASSFDGTYNSPLHF.

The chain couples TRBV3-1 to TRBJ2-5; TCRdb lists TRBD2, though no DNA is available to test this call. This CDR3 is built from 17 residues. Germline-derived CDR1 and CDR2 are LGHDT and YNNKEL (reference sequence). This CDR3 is CASSQVSGAAREETQYF.

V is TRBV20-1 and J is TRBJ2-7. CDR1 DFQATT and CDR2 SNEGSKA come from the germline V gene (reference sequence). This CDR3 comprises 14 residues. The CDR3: CSALPTDLPYEQYF.

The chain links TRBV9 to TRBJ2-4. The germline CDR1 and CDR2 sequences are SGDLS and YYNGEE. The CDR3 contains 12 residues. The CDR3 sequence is CASSVGKNIQYF.

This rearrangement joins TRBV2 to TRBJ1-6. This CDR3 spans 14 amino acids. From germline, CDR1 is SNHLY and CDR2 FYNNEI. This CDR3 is CASSEALGNSPLHF.

Here the CDR3 reads CSATFGGTNEKLFF. The chain recombines TRBV20-1 with TRBJ1-4. CDR3 length: 14 residues. Germline CDR1 and CDR2: DFQATT and SNEGSKA (reference sequence).

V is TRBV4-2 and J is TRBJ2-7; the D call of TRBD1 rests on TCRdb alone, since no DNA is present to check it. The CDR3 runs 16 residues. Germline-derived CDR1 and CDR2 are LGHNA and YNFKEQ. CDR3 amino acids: CASSQDFQQGGNEQYF.

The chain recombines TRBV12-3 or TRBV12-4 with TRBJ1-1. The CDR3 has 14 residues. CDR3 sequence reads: CASSLSEGPPRAFF.

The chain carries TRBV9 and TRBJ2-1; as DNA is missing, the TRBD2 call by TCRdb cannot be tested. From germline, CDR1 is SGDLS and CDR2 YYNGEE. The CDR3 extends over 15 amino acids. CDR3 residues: CASSVDLAGGYEQFF.

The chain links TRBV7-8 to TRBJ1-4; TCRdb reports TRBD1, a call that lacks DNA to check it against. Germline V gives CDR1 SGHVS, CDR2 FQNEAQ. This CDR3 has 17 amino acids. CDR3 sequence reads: CASSLPGGIATNEKLFF.

The CDR3 spells CSAREYGASTPSKNIQYF. This rearrangement joins TRBV20-1 to TRBJ2-4; with no DNA, the TCRdb D assignment of TRBD2 cannot be verified. Germline V gene data show CDR1 as DFQATT and CDR2 as SNEGSKA (reference sequence). This CDR3 comprises 18 residues.

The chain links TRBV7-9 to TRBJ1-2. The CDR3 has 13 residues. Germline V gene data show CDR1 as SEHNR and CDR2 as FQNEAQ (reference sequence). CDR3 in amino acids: CASSTSGIEGYTF.

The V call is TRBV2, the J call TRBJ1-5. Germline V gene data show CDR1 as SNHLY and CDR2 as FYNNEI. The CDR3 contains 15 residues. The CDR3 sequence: CASSGHQATNQPQHF.

The CDR3 loop reads CASSEDGPPSPLHF. The chain carries TRBV6-1 and TRBJ1-6; TCRdb picks TRBD1, but there is no DNA to check that call. Germline CDR1 is MNHNS and CDR2 is SASEGT. The CDR3 is 14 amino acids.

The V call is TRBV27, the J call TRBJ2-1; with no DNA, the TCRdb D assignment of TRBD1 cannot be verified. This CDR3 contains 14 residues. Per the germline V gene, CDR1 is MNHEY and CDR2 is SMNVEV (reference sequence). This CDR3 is CASSQGTAYNEQFF.

The CDR3 loop is CASSLSYSQETQYF. This chain connects TRBV27 to TRBJ2-5. The CDR3 sequence is 14 residues long. Looked up from germline, CDR1 is MNHEY and CDR2 is SMNVEV (reference sequence).

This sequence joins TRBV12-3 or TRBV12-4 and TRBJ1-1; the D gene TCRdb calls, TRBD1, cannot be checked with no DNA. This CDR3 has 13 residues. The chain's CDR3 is CASRQGGYTEAFF.

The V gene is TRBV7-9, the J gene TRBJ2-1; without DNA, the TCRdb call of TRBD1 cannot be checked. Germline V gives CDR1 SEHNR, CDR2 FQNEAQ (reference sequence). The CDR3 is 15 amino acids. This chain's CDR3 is CATQGAQNPGDEQFF.

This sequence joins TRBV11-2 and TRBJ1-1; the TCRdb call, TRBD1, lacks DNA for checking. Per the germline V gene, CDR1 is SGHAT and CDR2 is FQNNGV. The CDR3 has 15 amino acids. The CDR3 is CASRYSGTEDSEAFF.

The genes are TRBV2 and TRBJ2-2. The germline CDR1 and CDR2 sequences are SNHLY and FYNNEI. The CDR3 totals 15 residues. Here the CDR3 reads CASSEGRSNTGELFF. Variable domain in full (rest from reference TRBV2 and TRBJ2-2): EPEVTQTPSHQVTQMGQEVILRCVPISNHLYFYWYRQILGQKVEFLVSFYNNEISEKSEIFDDQFSVERPDGSNFTLKIRSTKLEDSAMYFCASSEGRSNTGELFFGEGSRLTVL.